This TCR beta chain derives from a study of blood T cell repertoires in COVID-19 (TCRdb year 2020). In the study overall: Samples covering the acute and convalescent phases of COVID-19 were provided by collaborators in the United States, Italy and Spain. Subjects who had been exposed to COVID-19, were actively infected with it, or had recovered from it provided the deeply sampled blood TCRbeta repertoires that made up the dataset. Where HLA class I and class II types were available, the types were taken from metadata supplied by the sample provider, not from assay-based typing. The repertoires were released in a freely available public database intended as a resource for research on the immune response to SARS-CoV-2. Samples came from the ongoing ImmuneRACE study (first 160 participants) plus 1,254 subjects from 6 global collaborators. Sample metadata almost always included a de-identified subject ID, COVID-19 status, age in years and sex. The material from the prospective study consisted of cDNA or gDNA derived from T cells, B-cell-depleted T cells, or PBMCs. General findings and caveats noted by the study authors: How much clinical and demographic metadata was included differed by source and by participant, and the metadata was provided uncurated.

The germline V gene gives CDR1 as SGHTA and CDR2 as FQGTGA. The CDR3 sequence holds 14 residues, the cysteine and phenylalanine included. Only the CDR3 DNA is retained, 42 bases long and in frame from the first base. At the junction V is shortened by 6 bases and J by 4 bases; bases outside the gene matches: 4. With respect to this clone: Its cognate antigen has yet to be identified. One base away there is no much larger clone; base qualities are not given.

TCRbeta CDR3 regions were amplified from genomic DNA using the immunoSEQ Assay, a bias-controlled multiplex PCR. Concerning the study's data processing: The number of nucleated cells in each sample was estimated by amplification of reference gene primers within the assay. To quantify the absolute abundance of each unique TCRbeta CDR3 rearrangement, sequence reads were collapsed and filtered. Productive Simpson clonality was computed per sample as the square root of Simpson's diversity index over productive rearrangements. The clones in this table, taken by TCRdb from immuneACCESS, are in-frame only. Not every clone is retained; where verified, under half of the shortfall comes from an unresolved V gene, and the cause of the rest is unknown. The DNA was the basis for D and trimming; V, J and clone size are from that table. The sample contains 290,000 or so clones, approximately 89% of them found a single time. The ten largest clones represent approximately 2.6% of the sample.

Participants in the prospective study were aged roughly 18 to 100 years, lived in about two dozen United States geographic areas, and enrolled through a virtual design. In the prospective study, participants were assigned to cohorts based on the clinical history participants reported in a screening survey and a study questionnaire. For ImmuneRACE Cohort 3, a participant was defined as recovered based on two consecutive negative NP/OP PCR tests, clearance by a healthcare professional, or resolution of symptoms. In the prospective study, whole blood, serum and a nasopharyngeal or oropharyngeal swab were collected from each participant by mobile phlebotomists. Over an approximately 2-month period, participants in the prospective study had the option of providing additional blood draws and questionnaires. Prospective study blood samples were shipped either frozen or at room temperature before DNA extraction.

The V gene is TRBV7-3 and the J gene is TRBJ2-3, with 10 middle bases fitting TRBD2. The source of this sequence is a young woman who had recovered from COVID-19. The sequenced sample consisted of PBMCs or T cells enriched from blood (not recorded which). The CDR3 reads CASSLSGRPDTQYF. The DNA sequence is TGTGCCAGCAGTCTTAGCGGGAGGCCAGATACGCAGTATTTT. The CDR3 plus the reference TRBV7-3 and TRBJ2-3 genes for the other parts give the full variable domain: GAGVSQTPSNKVTEKGKYVELRCDPISGHTALYWYRQSLGQGPEFLIYFQGTGAADDSGLPNDRFFAVRPEGSVSTLKIQRTERGDSAVYLCASSLSGRPDTQYFGPGTRLTVL.